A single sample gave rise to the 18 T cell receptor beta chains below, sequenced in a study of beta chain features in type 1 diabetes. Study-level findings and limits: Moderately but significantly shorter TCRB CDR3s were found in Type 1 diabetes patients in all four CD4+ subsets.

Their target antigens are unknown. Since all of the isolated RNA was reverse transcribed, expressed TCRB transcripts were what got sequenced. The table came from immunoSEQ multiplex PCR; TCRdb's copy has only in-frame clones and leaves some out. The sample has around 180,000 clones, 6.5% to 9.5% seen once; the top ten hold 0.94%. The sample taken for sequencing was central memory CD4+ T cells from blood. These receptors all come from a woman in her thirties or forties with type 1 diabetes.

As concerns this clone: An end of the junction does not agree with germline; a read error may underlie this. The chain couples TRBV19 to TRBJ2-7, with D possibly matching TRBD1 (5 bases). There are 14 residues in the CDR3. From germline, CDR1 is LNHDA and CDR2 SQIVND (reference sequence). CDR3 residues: CASSRQKRYDEQYF. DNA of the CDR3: TGTGCCAGTAGTCGACAGAAGAGGTATGACGAACAGTACTTC.

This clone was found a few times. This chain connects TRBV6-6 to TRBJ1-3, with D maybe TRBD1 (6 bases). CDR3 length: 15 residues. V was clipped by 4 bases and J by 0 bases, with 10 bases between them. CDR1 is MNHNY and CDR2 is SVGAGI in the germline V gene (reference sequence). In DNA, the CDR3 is TGTGCCAGCAGTTCGGAGACAGGCTCTGGAAACACCATATATTTT. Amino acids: CASSSETGSGNTIYF.

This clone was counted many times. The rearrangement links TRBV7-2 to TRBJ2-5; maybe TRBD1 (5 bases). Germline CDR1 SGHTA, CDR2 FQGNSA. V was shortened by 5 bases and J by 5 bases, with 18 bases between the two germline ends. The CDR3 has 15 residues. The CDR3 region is CASSATSRVGETQYF. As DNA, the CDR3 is TGTGCCAGCAGCGCAACCTCCAGGGTCGGGGAGACCCAGTACTTC.

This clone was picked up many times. The chain's CDR3 is CASSQAWTGAEQYF. The CDR3 nucleotides read TGCGCCAGCAGCCAAGCTTGGACAGGGGCCGAGCAGTACTTC. V gene TRBV4-3 combines with J gene TRBJ2-7; 9 bases line up with TRBD1. Germline trimming cut 1 base from V and 6 bases from J; bases unmatched to any gene: 4. The CDR3 is 14 amino acids. Germline values: CDR1 LGHNA, CDR2 YSLEER.

CDR3 bases: TGTGCCAGCAGCCGACTAGCGGAGAACACCGGGGAGCTGTTTTTT. Protein sequence: CASSRLAENTGELFF. J is TRBJ2-2 and V is TRBV6-6; 9 positions agree with TRBD2. CDR3 length: 15 residues. Germline CDR1 is MNHNY and CDR2 is SVGAGI (reference sequence). V gave up 6 bases and J gave up 1 base; unmatched junction bases: 3.

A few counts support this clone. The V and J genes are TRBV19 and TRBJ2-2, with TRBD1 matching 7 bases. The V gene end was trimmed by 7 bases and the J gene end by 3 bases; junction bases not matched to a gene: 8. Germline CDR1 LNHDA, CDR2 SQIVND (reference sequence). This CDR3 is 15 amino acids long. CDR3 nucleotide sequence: TGTGCCAGTAATGACAGGGACGGTTACACCGGGGAGCTGTTTTTT. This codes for CASNDRDGYTGELFF.

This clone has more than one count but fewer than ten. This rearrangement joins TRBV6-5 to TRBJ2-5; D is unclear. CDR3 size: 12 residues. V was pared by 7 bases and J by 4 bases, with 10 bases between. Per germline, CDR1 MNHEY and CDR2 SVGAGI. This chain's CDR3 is CASTKTSETQYF. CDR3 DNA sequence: TGTGCCAGCACGAAGACTTCAGAGACCCAGTACTTC.

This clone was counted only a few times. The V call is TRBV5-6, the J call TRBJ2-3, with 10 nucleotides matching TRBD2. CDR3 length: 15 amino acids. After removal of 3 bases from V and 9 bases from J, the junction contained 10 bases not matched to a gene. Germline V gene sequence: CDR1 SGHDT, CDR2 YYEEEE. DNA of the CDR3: TGTGCCAGCAGCTCAGCGGGGGGGCGGGTTTTGACGCAGTATTTT. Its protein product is CASSSAGGRVLTQYF.

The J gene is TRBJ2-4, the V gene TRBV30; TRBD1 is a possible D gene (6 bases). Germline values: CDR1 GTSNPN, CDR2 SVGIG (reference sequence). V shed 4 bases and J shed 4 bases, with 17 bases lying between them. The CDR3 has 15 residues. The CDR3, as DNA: TGTGCCTGGATGTCACAGGGTCCGCGGAAAAACATTCAGTACTTC. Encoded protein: CAWMSQGPRKNIQYF. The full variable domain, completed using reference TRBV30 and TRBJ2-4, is SQTIHQWPATLVQPVGSPLSLECTVEGTSNPNLYWYRQAAGRGLQLLFYSVGIGQISSEVPQNLSASRPQDRQFILSSKKLLLSDSGFYLCAWMSQGPRKNIQYFGAGTRLSVL.

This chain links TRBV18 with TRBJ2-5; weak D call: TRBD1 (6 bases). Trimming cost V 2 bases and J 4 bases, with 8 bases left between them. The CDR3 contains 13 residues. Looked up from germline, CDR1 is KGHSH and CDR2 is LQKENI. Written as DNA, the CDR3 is TGTGCCAGCTCACCAGGCAGGGGAGAGACCCAGTACTTC. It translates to CASSPGRGETQYF.

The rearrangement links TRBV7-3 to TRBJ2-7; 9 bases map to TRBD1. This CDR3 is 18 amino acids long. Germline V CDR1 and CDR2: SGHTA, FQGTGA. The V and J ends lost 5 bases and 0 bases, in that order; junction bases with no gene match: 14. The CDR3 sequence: CASSRTGVGDSSSYEQYF. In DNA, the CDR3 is TGTGCCAGCAGCCGGACAGGGGTTGGGGATTCGAGCTCCTACGAGCAGTACTTC.

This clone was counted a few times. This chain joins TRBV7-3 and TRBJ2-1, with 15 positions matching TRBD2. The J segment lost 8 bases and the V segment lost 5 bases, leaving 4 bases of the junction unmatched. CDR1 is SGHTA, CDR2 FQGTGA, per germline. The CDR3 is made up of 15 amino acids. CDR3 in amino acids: CASSPGLAGGDEQFF. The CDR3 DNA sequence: TGTGCCAGCAGCCCGGGACTAGCGGGAGGCGATGAGCAGTTCTTC. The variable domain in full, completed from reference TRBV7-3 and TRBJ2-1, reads GAGVSQTPSNKVTEKGKYVELRCDPISGHTALYWYRQSLGQGPEFLIYFQGTGAADDSGLPNDRFFAVRPEGSVSTLKIQRTERGDSAVYLCASSPGLAGGDEQFFGPGTRLTVL.

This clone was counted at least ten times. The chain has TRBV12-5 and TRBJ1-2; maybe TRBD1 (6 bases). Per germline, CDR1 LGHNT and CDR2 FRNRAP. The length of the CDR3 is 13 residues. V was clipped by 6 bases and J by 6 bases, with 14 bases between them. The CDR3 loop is CASGVTGSHGYTF. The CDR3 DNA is TGTGCTAGTGGGGTAACAGGGTCGCATGGCTACACCTTC.

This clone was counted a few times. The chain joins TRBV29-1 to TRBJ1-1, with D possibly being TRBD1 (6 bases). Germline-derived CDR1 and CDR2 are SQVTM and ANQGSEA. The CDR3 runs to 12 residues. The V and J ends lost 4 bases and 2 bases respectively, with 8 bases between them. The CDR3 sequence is CSVARGNTEAFF. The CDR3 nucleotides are TGCAGCGTTGCCAGGGGAAACACTGAAGCTTTCTTT.

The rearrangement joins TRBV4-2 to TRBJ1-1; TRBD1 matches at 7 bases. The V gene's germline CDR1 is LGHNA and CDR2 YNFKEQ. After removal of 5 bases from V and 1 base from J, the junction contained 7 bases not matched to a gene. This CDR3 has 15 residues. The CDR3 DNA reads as TGTGCCAGCAGCTTGGCCCGGACAGGGAACACTGAAGCTTTCTTT. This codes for CASSLARTGNTEAFF.

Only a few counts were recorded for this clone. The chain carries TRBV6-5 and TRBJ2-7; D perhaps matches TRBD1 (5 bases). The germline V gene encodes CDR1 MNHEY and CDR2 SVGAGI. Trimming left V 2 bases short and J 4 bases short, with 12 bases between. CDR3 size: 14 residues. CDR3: CASSYDYRSYEQYF. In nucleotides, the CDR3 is TGTGCCAGCAGTTACGATTACAGGTCTTACGAGCAGTACTTC.

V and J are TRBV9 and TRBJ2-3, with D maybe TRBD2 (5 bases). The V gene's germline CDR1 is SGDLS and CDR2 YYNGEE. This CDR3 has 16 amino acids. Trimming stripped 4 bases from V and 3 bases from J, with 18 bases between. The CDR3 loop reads CASSIALAGKTDTQYF. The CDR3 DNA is TGTGCCAGCAGCATCGCGTTGGCCGGGAAAACAGATACGCAGTATTTT.

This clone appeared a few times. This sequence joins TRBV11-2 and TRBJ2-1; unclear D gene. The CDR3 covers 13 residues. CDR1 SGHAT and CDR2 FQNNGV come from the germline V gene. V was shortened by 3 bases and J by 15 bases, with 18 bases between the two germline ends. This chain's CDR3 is CASSLLDGEMGFF. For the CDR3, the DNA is TGTGCCAGCAGCTTGCTAGACGGTGAGATGGGGTTCTTC.